The source of this T cell receptor (beta chain) is a study of T cells in narcolepsy. Trimming shortened V by 3 bases and J by 6 bases, and 6 bases separated the two germline ends. The CDR3 is 11 residues long. Per the germline V gene, CDR1 is MNHEY and CDR2 is SMNVEV (reference sequence). Sequenced by immunoSEQ multiplex PCR; TCRdb stores in-frame clones only, minus some. The table shows 25,000 to 35,000 clones, with around 83% occurring only once. Sequencing was performed on memory (CD45RA-) CD4+ T cells from blood. This chain joins TRBV27 and TRBJ2-7; D gene ambiguous. The source of this sequence is a human donor in good health. The CDR3 DNA reads as TGTGCCAGCAGTTTCGGAATCGAGCAGTACTTC. This sequence encodes CASSFGIEQYF.